The sequence of this T cell receptor beta chain was determined in a study of T cell responses to AZD1222 COVID-19 vaccine (dated by TCRdb to about 2021). Looking at the study overall: A total of just over 230 trial participants underwent TCR sequencing, of whom nearly 210 had received two doses of AZD1222 and 26 had received two doses of the MenACWY control vaccine. Enrollment into the trials was organized by age into subgroups of 18-55, 56-69 and 70-plus years, and those subgroups contained roughly 150, 30 and 60 TCR-sequenced participants, respectively.

The CDR3 regions of human TCRbeta chains were subjected to immunosequencing. The original pipeline was this. TCRs in the repertoires were matched against a reference library of SARS-CoV-2-specific TCRs that had been generated with the MIRA antigen-specificity platform. Breadth was defined as the fraction of unique TCRs that were SARS-CoV-2-associated, and depth was defined as the fraction of total T cells that were SARS-CoV-2-associated. Using the MIRA data, every spike-specific TCR was mapped to the spike region that the TCR reacted to and assigned to either a CD4 or a CD8 class. Log10-transformed breadth and depth values were compared by one-way ANOVA with Sidak's multiple comparisons tests. TCRdb limited this immuneACCESS table to in-frame rearrangements with V and J called. A share of clones is missing; checked studies link under half to unresolved V genes, and the rest is unexplained. The V and J calls and clone size come from that table; D and trimming were worked out from the DNA. Present in this sample are 100,000 to 150,000 clones, around 87% of which were seen just once. Together, the top ten hold over 2.5% of the sample.

The time point label, read with the paper, signifies: about 28 days (+/-7) after the second vaccine dose. Because spike-specific TCR depth and breadth did not differ between the two schedules, AZD1222 recipients who got a second dose at roughly 4 weeks were pooled with those who got a second dose at roughly 12 weeks. Samples from vaccinated people were obtained from the UK trials COV001 and COV002, which included a single-blind randomized controlled phase 2/3 trial of AZD1222 (ChAdOx1 nCoV-19) in healthy adults. For TCRbeta chain sequencing, PBMC samples were collected from trial participants at day 0 and at day 28 after the second dose. V and J are truncated by 3 bases and 7 bases respectively, leaving an intervening sequence of 13 bases. From the cysteine through the phenylalanine, the CDR3 covers 13 amino acids. CDR3 DNA is the only sequence kept; it has 39 bases, read in frame from the first base. CDR1 and CDR2 were assigned from the germline V gene as WSHSY and SAAADI.

What the authors observed across the whole study: Spike-specific TCR breadth and depth rose significantly after two AZD1222 doses compared with day 0 and with MenACWY recipients. Because no samples from the day 14 peak response were available, repertoires could be characterized only after the peak T cell response. In the small 56-69-year group, the increase in depth fell short of significance, most likely because of low power. Vaccine-associated CD4 TCRs spanned the whole spike protein, with dominant responses in regions 160-218 and 743-854. Reportedly, close to half of the unique spike-specific TCRs recognized epitopes lying outside the regions that are mutated in the B.1.351 and B.1.1.7 variants. Conclusions about previously exposed vaccinees were limited because only six AZD1222 recipients were SARS-CoV-2 seropositive at baseline. Most participants were white British and females outnumbered males, and the authors suggested that clonal diversity may have been underestimated.

As concerns this clone: Its antigen remains undetermined. Base qualities are missing; no much larger clone stands one base away.

This chain joins TRBV10-2 to TRBJ2-7, with the D gene too uncertain to name. The specimen was peripheral blood, collected 28 days after the second AZD1222 dose. The clonotype comes from an adult who received the AZD1222 COVID-19 vaccine. The CDR3 loop reads CASSDQRGYEQYF. The sequenced DNA is TGCGCCAGCAGTGACCAACGAGGTTATGAGCAGTACTTC.